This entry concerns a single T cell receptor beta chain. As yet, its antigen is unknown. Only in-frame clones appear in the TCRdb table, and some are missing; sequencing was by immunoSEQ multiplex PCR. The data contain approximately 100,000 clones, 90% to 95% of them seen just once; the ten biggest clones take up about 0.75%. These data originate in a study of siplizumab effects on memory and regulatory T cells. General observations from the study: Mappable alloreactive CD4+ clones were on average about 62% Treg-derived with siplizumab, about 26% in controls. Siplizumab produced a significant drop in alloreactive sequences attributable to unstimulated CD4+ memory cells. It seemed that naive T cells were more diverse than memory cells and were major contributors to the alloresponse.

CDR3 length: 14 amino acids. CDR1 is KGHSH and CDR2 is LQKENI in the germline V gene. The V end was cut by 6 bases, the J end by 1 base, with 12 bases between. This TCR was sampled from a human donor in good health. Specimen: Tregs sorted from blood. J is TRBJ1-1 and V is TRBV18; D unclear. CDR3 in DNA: TGTGCCAGCTCTGTCGTGGCTCAGAACACTGAAGCTTTCTTT. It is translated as CASSVVAQNTEAFF.